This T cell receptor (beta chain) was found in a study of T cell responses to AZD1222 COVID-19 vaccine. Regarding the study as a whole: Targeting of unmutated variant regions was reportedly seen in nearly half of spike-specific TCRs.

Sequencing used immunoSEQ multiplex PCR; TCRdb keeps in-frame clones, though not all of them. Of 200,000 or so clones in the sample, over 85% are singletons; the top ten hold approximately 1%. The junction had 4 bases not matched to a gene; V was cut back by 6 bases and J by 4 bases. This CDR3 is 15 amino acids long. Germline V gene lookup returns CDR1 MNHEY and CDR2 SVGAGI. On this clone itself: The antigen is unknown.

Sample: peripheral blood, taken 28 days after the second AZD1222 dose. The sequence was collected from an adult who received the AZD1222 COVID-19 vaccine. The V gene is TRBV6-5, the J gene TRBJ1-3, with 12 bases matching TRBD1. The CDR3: CASRHGTGGGNTIYF. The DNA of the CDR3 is TGTGCCAGCAGGCACGGGACAGGGGGCGGAAACACCATATATTTT.